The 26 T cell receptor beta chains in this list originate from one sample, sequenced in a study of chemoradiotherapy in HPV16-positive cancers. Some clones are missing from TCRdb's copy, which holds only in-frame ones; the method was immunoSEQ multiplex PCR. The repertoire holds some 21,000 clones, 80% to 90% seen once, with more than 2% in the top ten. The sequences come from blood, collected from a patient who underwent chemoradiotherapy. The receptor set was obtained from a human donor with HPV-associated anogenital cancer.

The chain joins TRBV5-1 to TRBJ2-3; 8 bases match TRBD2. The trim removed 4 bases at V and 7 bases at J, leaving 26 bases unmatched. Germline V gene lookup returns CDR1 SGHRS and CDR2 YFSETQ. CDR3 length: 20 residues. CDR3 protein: CASSPVGRRGAGGGVYTQYF. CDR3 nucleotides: TGCGCCAGCAGCCCCGTGGGGCGGCGGGGGGCCGGCGGTGGGGTATATACGCAGTATTTT.

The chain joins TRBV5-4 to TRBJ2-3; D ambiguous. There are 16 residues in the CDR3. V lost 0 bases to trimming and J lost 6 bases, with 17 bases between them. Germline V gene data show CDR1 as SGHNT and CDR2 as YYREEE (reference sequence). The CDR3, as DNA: TGTGCCAGCAGCTTGGCCAATGGTGCGTTGGGGGATACGCAGTATTTT. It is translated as CASSLANGALGDTQYF.

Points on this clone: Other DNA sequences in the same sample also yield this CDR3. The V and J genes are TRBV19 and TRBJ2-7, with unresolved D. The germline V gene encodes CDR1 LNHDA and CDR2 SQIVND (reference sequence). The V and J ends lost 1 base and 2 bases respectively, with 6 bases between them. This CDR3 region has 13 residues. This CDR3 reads CASSIGQPYEQYF. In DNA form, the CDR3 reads TGTGCCAGTAGTATAGGACAACCCTACGAGCAGTACTTC.

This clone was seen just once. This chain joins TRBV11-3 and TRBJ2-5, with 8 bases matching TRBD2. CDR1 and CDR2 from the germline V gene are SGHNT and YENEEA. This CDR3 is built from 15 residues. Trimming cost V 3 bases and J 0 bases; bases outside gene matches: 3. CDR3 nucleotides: TGTGCCAGCAGCTTTAGAGCGGGAGACCAAGAGACCCAGTACTTC. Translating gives CASSFRAGDQETQYF.

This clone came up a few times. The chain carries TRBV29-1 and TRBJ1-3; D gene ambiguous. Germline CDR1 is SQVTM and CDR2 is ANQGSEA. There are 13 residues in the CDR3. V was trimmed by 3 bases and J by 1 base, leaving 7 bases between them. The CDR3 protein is CSVEGSSGNTIYF. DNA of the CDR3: TGCAGCGTTGAGGGGAGTTCTGGAAACACCATATATTTT. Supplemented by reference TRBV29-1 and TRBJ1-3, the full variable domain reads SAVISQKPSRDICQRGTSLTIQCQVDSQVTMMFWYRQQPGQSLTLIATANQGSEATYESGFVIDKFPISRPNLTFSTLTVSNMSPEDSSIYLCSVEGSSGNTIYFGEGSWLTVV.

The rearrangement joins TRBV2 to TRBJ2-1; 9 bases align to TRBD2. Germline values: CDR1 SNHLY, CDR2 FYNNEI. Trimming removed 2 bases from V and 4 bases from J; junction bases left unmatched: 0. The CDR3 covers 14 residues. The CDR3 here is CASSELAGYNEQFF. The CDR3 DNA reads TGTGCCAGCAGTGAACTAGCGGGGTACAATGAGCAGTTCTTC.

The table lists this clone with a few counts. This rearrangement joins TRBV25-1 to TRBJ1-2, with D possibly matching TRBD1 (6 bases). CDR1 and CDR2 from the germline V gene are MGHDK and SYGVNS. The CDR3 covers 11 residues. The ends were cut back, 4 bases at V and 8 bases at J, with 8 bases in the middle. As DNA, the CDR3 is TGTGCCAGCAGTGGAAGGGGGGGCTACACCTTC. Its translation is CASSGRGGYTF.

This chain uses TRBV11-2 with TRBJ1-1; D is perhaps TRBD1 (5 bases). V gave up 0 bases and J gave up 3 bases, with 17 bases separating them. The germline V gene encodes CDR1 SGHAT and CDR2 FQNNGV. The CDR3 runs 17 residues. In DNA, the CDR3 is TGTGCCAGCAGCTTAGATCGGTTAGGAGGGACGGACACTGAAGCTTTCTTT. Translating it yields CASSLDRLGGTDTEAFF.

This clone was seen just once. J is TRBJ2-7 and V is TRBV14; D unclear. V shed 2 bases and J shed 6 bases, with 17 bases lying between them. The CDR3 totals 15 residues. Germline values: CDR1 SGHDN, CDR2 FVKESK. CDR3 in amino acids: CASSQILPLGAEQYF. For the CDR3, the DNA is TGTGCCAGCAGCCAAATCCTCCCCCTGGGCGCCGAGCAGTACTTC.

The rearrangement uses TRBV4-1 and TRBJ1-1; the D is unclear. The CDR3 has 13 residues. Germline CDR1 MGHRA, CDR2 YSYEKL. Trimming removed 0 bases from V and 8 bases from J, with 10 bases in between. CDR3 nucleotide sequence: TGCGCCAGCAGCCAAGATAACAGTCCAGAAGCTTTCTTT. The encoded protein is CASSQDNSPEAFF.

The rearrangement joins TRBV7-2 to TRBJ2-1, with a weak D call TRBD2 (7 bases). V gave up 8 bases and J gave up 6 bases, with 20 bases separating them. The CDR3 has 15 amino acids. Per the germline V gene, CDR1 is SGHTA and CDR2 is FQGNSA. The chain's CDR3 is CASVSGGTGVNEQFF. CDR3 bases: TGTGCCAGCGTCTCGGGGGGCACGGGGGTCAATGAGCAGTTCTTC. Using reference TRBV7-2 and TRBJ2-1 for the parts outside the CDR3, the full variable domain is GAGVSQSPSNKVTEKGKDVELRCDPISGHTALYWYRQSLGQGLEFLIYFQGNSAPDKSGLPSDRFSAERTGGSVSTLTIQRTQQEDSAVYLCASVSGGTGVNEQFFGPGTRLTVL.

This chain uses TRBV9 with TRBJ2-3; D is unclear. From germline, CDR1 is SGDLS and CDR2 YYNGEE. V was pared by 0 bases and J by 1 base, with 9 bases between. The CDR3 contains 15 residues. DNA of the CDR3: TGTGCCAGCAGCGTAGTACCTGGAGGCACAGATACGCAGTATTTT. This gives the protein CASSVVPGGTDTQYF.

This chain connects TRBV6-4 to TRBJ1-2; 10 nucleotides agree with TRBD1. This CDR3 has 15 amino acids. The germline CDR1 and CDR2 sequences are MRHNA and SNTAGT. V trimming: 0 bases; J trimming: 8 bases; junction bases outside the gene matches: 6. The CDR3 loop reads CASSDSDRGPRGYTF. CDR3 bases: TGTGCCAGCAGTGACTCTGACAGGGGGCCGCGGGGCTACACCTTC.

Here the CDR3 reads CASSLDRQGLDTEAFF. Written as DNA, the CDR3 is TGTGCCAGCAGCTTAGACCGACAGGGACTTGACACTGAAGCTTTCTTT. The genes are TRBV11-3 and TRBJ1-1, with 7 bases matching TRBD1. J was trimmed by 3 bases and V by 0 bases; bases with no gene match: 7. The V gene's germline CDR1 is SGHNT and CDR2 YENEEA. The CDR3 length is 16 residues.

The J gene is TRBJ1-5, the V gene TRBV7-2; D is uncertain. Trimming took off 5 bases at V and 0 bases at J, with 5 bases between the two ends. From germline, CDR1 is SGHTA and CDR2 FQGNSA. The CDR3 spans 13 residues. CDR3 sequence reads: CASSKDSNQPQHF. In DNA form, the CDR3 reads TGTGCCAGCAGCAAAGATAGCAATCAGCCCCAGCATTTT.

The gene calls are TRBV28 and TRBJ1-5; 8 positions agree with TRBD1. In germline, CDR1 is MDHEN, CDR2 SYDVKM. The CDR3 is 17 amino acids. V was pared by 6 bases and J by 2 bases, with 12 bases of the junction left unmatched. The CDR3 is CASRMPAGGRGNQPQHF. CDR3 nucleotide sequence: TGTGCCAGCAGGATGCCGGCAGGGGGCCGGGGCAATCAGCCCCAGCATTTT.

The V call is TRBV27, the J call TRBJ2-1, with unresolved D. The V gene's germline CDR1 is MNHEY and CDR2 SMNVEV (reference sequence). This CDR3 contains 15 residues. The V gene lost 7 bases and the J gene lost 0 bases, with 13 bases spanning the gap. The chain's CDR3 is CASNPMPRSYNEQFF. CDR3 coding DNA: TGTGCCAGCAACCCCATGCCTCGCTCCTACAATGAGCAGTTCTTC.

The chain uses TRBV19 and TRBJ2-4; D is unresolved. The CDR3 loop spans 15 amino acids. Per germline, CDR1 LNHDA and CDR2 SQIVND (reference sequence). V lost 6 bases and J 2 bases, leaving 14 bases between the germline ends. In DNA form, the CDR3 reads TGTGCCAGTAGCGTACTTAGGCACCCCAAAAACATTCAGTACTTC. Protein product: CASSVLRHPKNIQYF.

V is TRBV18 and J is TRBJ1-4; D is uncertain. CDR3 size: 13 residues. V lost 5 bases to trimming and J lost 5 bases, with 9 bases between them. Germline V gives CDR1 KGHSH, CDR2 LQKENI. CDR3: CASSYAGNEKLFF. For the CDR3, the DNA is TGTGCCAGCTCATATGCGGGGAATGAAAAACTGTTTTTT.

CDR3 DNA sequence: TGTGCCAGTAGTTCCAGCGGGAGGGCCATTAAGACAGATACGCAGTATTTT. Translation gives CASSSSGRAIKTDTQYF. This rearrangement joins TRBV19 to TRBJ2-3, with 10 bases aligning to TRBD2. Per germline, CDR1 LNHDA and CDR2 SQIVND (reference sequence). J was trimmed by 3 bases and V by 5 bases; bases with no gene match: 11. The CDR3 is 17 amino acids.

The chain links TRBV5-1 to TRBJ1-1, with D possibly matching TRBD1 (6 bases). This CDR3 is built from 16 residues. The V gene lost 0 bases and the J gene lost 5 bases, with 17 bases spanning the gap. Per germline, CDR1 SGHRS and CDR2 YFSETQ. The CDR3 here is CASSLDGGGLGTEAFF. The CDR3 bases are TGCGCCAGCAGCTTGGATGGCGGGGGCTTGGGGACTGAAGCTTTCTTT. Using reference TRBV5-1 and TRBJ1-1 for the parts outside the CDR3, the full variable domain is KAGVTQTPRYLIKTRGQQVTLSCSPISGHRSVSWYQQTPGQGLQFLFEYFSETQRNKGNFPGRFSGRQFSNSRSEMNVSTLELGDSALYLCASSLDGGGLGTEAFFGQGTRLTVV.

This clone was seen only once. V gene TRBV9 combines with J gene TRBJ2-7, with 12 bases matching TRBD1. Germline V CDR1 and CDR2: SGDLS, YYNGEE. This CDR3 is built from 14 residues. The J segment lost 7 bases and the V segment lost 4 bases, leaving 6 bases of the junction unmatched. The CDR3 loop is CASSKGQGAREQYF. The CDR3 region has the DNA TGTGCCAGCAGCAAGGGACAGGGGGCCAGAGAGCAGTACTTC.

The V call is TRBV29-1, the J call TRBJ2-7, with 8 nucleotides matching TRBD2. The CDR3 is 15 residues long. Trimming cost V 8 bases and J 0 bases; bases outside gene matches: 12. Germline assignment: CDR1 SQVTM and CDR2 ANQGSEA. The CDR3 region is CSTRGGTTRSYEQYF. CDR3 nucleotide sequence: TGCAGCACACGGGGGGGTACTACCCGCTCCTACGAGCAGTACTTC.

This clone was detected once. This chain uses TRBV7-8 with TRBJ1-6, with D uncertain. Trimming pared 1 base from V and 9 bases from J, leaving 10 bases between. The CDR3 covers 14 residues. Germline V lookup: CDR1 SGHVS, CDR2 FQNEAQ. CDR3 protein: CASSLEGSGSPLHF. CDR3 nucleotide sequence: TGTGCCAGCAGCTTAGAGGGCTCAGGTTCACCCCTCCACTTT.

CDR3 coding DNA: TGCGCCAGCGCGGTAGGGGGAACACAAGAGACCCAGTACTTC. It codes for CASAVGGTQETQYF. This chain uses TRBV5-1 with TRBJ2-5, with D maybe TRBD1 (6 bases). CDR3 length: 14 amino acids. Germline V gene lookup returns CDR1 SGHRS and CDR2 YFSETQ. Deletions cut 7 bases from V and 2 bases from J, with 15 bases between.

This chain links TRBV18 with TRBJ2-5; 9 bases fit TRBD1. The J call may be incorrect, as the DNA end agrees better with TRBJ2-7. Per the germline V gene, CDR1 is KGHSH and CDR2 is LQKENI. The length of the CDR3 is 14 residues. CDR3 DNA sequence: TGTGCCAGCTCACTAGGGACAGGGAGACTCGAGCAGTACTTC. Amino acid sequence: CASSLGTGRLEQYF.